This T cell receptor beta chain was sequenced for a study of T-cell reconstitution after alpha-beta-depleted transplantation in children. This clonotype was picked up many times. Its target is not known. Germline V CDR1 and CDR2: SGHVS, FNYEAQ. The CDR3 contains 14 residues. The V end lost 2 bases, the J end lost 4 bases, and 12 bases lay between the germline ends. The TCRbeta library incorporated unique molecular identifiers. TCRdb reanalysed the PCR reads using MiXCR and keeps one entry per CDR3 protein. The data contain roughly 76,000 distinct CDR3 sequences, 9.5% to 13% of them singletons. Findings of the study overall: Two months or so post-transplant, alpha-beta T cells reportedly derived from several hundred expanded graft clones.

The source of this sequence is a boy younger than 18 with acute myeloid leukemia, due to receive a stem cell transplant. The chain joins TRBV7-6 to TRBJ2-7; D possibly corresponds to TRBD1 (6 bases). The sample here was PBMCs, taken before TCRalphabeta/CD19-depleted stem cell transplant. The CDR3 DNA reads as TGTGCCAGCAGCTTACTCCAGGGGCGATACGAGCAGTACTTC. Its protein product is CASSLLQGRYEQYF. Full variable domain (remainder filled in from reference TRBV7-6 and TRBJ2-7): GAGVSQSPRYKVTKRGQDVALRCDPISGHVSLYWYRQALGQGPEFLTYFNYEAQQDKSGLPNDRFSAERPEGSISTLTIQRTEQRDSAMYRCASSLLQGRYEQYFGPGTRLTVT.